The T cell receptor beta chain under discussion was sequenced for a study of cytomegalovirus exposure and HLA in healthy donors. On this clone itself: Its matching antigen is unknown.

Whole-study results and caveats: The investigators catalogued 150 to 200 TCR beta chains as cytomegalovirus-associated. First-cohort TCR clusters tended to co-occur in the roughly 130 validation repertoires, a later analysis found.

V was cut by 4 bases and J by 4 bases, with 11 bases left in between. The CDR3 has 14 amino acids. The V gene's germline CDR1 is MGHDK and CDR2 SYGVNS. TCRdb keeps only in-frame clones here, not all; method: immunoSEQ multiplex PCR. The repertoire holds about 130,000 clones, with 70% to 90% as singletons. The chain is built from TRBV25-1 and TRBJ1-5; no reliable D call. The sample comprised PBMCs. The TCR was taken from a woman aged 25 to 39 in good health and CMV-seropositive. CDR3 in DNA: TGTGCCAGCAGTGGGTCACACCGAAATCAGCCCCAGCATTTT. Protein product: CASSGSHRNQPQHF.